This entry is about one T cell receptor (beta chain). The CDR3 is 13 amino acids. The V and J ends lost 8 bases and 9 bases, in that order; junction bases with no gene match: 8. Germline assignment: CDR1 LNHDA and CDR2 SQIVND (reference sequence). The sample comes from a study of blood T cell repertoires in COVID-19. Here immunoSEQ multiplex PCR was the method, and the copy in TCRdb shows in-frame clones only, minus some. This table holds approximately 30,000 clones, 70% to 90% found once. The specimen sequenced was peripheral blood. This receptor was identified in a human donor in a cohort sampled during active COVID-19. The rearrangement uses TRBV19 and TRBJ2-1; 9 bases are a match to TRBD2. The CDR3 DNA sequence: TGTGCCAGTGCGGCGGGGGGGCCGGTTGAGCAGTTCTTC. Its translation is CASAAGGPVEQFF.